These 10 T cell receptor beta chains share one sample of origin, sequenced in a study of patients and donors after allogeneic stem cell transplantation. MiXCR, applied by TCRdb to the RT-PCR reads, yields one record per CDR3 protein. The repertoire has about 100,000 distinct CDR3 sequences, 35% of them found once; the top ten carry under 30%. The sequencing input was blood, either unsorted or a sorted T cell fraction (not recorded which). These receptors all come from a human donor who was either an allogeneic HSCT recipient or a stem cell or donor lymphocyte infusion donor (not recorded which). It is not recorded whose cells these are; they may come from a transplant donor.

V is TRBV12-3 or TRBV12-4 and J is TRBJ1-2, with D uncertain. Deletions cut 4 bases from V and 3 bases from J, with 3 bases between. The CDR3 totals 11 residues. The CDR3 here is CASSWDYGYTF. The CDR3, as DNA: TGTGCCAGCAGTTGGGACTATGGCTACACCTTC.

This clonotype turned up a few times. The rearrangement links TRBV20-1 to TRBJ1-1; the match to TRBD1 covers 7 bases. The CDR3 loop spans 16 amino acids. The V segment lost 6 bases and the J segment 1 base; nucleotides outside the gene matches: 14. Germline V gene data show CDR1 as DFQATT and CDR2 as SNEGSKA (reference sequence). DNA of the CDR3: TGCAGTGCCGAAACAGGGGCAGGCCTAAGGAACACTGAAGCTTTCTTT. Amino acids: CSAETGAGLRNTEAFF.

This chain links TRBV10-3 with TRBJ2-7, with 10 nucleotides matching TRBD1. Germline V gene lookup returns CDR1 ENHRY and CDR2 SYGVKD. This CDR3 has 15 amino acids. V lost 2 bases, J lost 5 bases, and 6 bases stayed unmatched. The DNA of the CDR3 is TGTGCCATCAGTGAGGGGGACAGGGGATCCCACGAGCAGTACTTC. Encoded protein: CAISEGDRGSHEQYF.

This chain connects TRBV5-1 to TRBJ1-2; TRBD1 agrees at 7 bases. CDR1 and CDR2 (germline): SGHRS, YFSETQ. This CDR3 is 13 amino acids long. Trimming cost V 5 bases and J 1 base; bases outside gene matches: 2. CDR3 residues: CASRRQGNYGYTF. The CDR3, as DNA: TGCGCCAGCAGACGACAGGGTAACTATGGCTACACCTTC.

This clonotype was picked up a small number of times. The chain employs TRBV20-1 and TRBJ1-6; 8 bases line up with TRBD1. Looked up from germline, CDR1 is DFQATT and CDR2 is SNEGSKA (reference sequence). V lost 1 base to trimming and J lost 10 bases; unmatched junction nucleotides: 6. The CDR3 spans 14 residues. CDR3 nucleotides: TGCAGTGCTAGAGTACAGGGGGTCCGATCACCCCTCCACTTT. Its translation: CSARVQGVRSPLHF.

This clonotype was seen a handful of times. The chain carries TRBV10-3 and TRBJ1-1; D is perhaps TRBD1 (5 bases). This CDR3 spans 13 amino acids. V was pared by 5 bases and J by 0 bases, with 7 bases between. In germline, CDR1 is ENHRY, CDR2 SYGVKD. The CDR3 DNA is TGTGCCATCAGTATGGACATGAACACTGAAGCTTTCTTT. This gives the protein CAISMDMNTEAFF.

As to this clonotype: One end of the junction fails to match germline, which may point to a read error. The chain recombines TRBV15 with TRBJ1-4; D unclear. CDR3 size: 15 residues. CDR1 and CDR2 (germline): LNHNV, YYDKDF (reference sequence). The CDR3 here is CATTKKGSTNEELFF. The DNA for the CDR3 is TGTGCCACCACTAAAAAAGGATCAACTAATGAAGAACTGTTTTTT.

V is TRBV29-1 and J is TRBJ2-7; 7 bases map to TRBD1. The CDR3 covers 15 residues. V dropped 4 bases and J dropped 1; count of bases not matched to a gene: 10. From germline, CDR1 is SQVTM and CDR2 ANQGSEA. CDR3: CSVAKRQGLSYEQYF. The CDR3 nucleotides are TGCAGCGTTGCAAAGAGACAGGGTTTATCCTACGAGCAGTACTTC.

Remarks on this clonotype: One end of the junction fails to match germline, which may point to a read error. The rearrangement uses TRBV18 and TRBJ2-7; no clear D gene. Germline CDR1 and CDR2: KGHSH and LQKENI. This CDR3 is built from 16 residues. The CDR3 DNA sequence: TGTGCCAGCACACCGGGTTCTTCGCGGACCTTCTACGAGCAGTACTTC. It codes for CASTPGSSRTFYEQYF.

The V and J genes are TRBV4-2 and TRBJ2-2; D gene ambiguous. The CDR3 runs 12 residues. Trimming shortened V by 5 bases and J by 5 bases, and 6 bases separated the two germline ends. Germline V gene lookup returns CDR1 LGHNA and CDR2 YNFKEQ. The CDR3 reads CASSFETGELFF. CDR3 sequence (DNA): TGTGCCAGCAGCTTTGAAACCGGGGAGCTGTTTTTT.